What follows describes a single T cell receptor (beta chain). What it recognizes is unknown. The J segment lost 3 bases and the V segment lost 6 bases, leaving 2 bases of the junction unmatched. Germline lookup yields CDR1 MRHNA and CDR2 SNTAGT. CDR3 size: 14 residues. The data are from a study of cytomegalovirus exposure and HLA in healthy donors. Whole-study context: Some 85 million unique TCRs, all from HLA-typed donors, were included in an early release of the data. Study findings and constraints: A later analysis linked a missense DCLRE1C variant to TCR beta V- and J-gene trimming. The CMV antigen specificity of a few CMV-associated chains was confirmed through in vitro analysis.

Both 60 Vbeta primers and 13 Jbeta primers went into the PCR. The assay was immunoSEQ multiplex PCR, and TCRdb's table has in-frame clones only and misses some. The table has under 150,000 clones, 81% seen once; the top ten hold about 1.7%. Sequencing was performed on PBMCs. The receptor comes from a man younger than 35 in good health and CMV-seronegative. The chain recombines TRBV6-4 with TRBJ1-6; 7 bases align to TRBD1. For the CDR3, the DNA is TGTGCCAGCAGAAGGGACAGCTATAATTCACCCCTCCACTTT. Translated: CASRRDSYNSPLHF.